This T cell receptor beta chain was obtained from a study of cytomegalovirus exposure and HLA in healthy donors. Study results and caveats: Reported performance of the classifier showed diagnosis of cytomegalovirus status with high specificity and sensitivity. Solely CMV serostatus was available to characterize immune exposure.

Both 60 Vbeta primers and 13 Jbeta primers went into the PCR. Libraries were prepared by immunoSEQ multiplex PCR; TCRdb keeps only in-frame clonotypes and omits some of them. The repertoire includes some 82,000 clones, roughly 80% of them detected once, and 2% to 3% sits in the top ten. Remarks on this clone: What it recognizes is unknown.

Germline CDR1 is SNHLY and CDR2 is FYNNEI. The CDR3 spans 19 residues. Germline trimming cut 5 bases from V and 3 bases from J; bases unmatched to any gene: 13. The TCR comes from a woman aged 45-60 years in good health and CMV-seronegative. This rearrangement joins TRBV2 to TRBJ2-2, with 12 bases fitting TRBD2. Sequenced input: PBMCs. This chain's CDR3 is CASSPTGLAGRRYTGELFF. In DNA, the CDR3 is TGTGCCAGCAGTCCCACTGGACTAGCGGGAAGACGTTACACCGGGGAGCTGTTTTTT.